The 24 T cell receptor beta chains listed next were all sequenced from one sample in a study of sequential checkpoint blockade in melanoma. Data came from immunoSEQ multiplex PCR; TCRdb stores just in-frame clones and leaves some out. This sample has 17,000 or so clones, with 65% to 80% found just once. As for treatment: randomized to nivolumab then ipilimumab (arm A) or the reverse (arm B). The source was CD8+ T cells sorted from blood (inferred from file names), collected from a patient given nivolumab and ipilimumab in sequence. All receptors come from a human donor with melanoma.

The chain uses TRBV27 and TRBJ2-1; 9 positions agree with TRBD1. With 2 bases clipped from V and 7 bases from J, the junction kept 6 bases outside the gene matches. Germline loops: CDR1 MNHEY, CDR2 SMNVEV (reference sequence). The CDR3 length is 15 residues. The CDR3 region is CASSLTGGTGNEQFF. The CDR3 nucleotides are TGTGCCAGCAGTTTAACAGGGGGCACGGGGAATGAGCAGTTCTTC.

V usage is TRBV7-9 and J usage is TRBJ2-7; TRBD1 aligns across 7 bases. This CDR3 is built from 13 residues. The V segment lost 5 bases and the J segment 5 bases; nucleotides outside the gene matches: 6. The germline CDR1 and CDR2 sequences are SEHNR and FQNEAQ (reference sequence). The CDR3 DNA follows: TGTGCCAGCAGCCCCACGACAGGGCACGAGCAGTACTTC. Protein sequence: CASSPTTGHEQYF.

In this sample, this clone turned up a few times. This chain connects TRBV27 to TRBJ2-1, with 10 bases aligning to TRBD2. Unmatched junction bases numbered 12, after V lost 6 bases and J lost 10 bases. Germline V gene lookup returns CDR1 MNHEY and CDR2 SMNVEV (reference sequence). This CDR3 is built from 15 residues. The CDR3 DNA sequence: TGTGCCAGCAGGGCATTCAGCGGGGGGGCCGGGGAGCAGTTCTTC. Its protein product is CASRAFSGGAGEQFF.

The chain has TRBV5-5 and TRBJ2-5; TRBD2 agrees at 7 bases. The last part of the DNA fits TRBJ2-7 better; the J call may be wrong. The CDR3 loop spans 14 amino acids. Germline-derived CDR1 and CDR2 are SGHKS and YYEKEE (reference sequence). The CDR3 protein is CASSLGLDGYEQYF. CDR3 in DNA: TGTGCCAGCAGCCTCGGACTAGACGGCTACGAGCAGTACTTC.

This clone showed up just once. This sequence joins TRBV6-5 and TRBJ2-7; tentatively, D is TRBD1 (6 bases). The length of the CDR3 is 12 residues. Germline V gives CDR1 MNHEY, CDR2 SVGAGI. The V end was cut by 2 bases, the J end by 8 bases, with 10 bases between. This chain's CDR3 is CASSYNRDKQYF. The CDR3 DNA sequence: TGTGCCAGCAGTTACAACCGGGACAAGCAGTACTTC.

The gene calls are TRBV18 and TRBJ2-1; 8 bases are a match to TRBD2. The CDR3 is 17 residues long. V lost 4 bases, J lost 4 bases, and 12 bases stayed unmatched. In germline, CDR1 is KGHSH, CDR2 LQKENI. This CDR3 reads CASSLPGAGAFYNEQFF. As DNA, the CDR3 is TGTGCCAGCTCACTACCAGGAGCGGGGGCGTTTTACAATGAGCAGTTCTTC.

The CDR3 DNA follows: TGTGCCAGCAGCTTGGAGACTAGCGGGGGTATGTACAATGAGCAGTTCTTC. This codes for CASSLETSGGMYNEQFF. V is TRBV5-6 and J is TRBJ2-1; TRBD2 agrees at 12 bases. Trimming cost V 0 bases and J 4 bases; bases outside gene matches: 5. The CDR3 loop spans 17 amino acids. The germline V gene has CDR1 SGHDT and CDR2 YYEEEE.

The rearrangement links TRBV9 to TRBJ2-1, with a tentative D call TRBD1 (6 bases). Looked up from germline, CDR1 is SGDLS and CDR2 is YYNGEE. V was clipped by 3 bases and J by 0 bases, with 10 bases between them. CDR3 length: 15 amino acids. DNA for the CDR3: TGTGCCAGCAGCGCCGGGACAAGCTCCTACAATGAGCAGTTCTTC. It translates to CASSAGTSSYNEQFF.

The V gene is TRBV6-1, the J gene TRBJ1-2; D remains ambiguous. The CDR3 covers 13 residues. Germline CDR1 reads MNHNS; CDR2 reads SASEGT. V shed 1 base and J shed 8 bases, with 11 bases lying between them. The CDR3 nucleotides read TGTGCCAGCAGTGAAGTGGGAGGGTCCGGCTACACCTTC. Encoded protein: CASSEVGGSGYTF.

V usage is TRBV28 and J usage is TRBJ1-2; D not resolved. The CDR3 has 16 amino acids. From germline, CDR1 is MDHEN and CDR2 SYDVKM. V dropped 5 bases and J dropped 2 bases, with 18 bases sitting between them. The CDR3 reads CASSSTGRALNYGYTF. The CDR3 nucleotides read TGTGCCAGCAGTAGTACGGGGAGGGCCTTAAACTATGGCTACACCTTC.

CDR3 bases: TGTGCCAGCAGCCTCGGTCCCTCCCCGAGTGAAAAACTGTTTTTT. This encodes CASSLGPSPSEKLFF. The chain combines TRBV14 with TRBJ1-4, with no clear D. V lost 4 bases, J lost 7 bases, and 16 bases lay in between. The CDR3 loop spans 15 amino acids. Germline loops: CDR1 SGHDN, CDR2 FVKESK.

This clone is classed as medium-sized. This rearrangement joins TRBV10-3 to TRBJ2-6; D is perhaps TRBD1 (6 bases). CDR3 length: 16 residues. CDR1 ENHRY and CDR2 SYGVKD come from the germline V gene. V lost 5 bases and J lost 3, with 14 bases in between. Here the CDR3 DNA reads TGTGCCATCAGTAGGCCTTCAGGGGATGGGGCCAACGTCCTGACTTTC. It is translated as CAISRPSGDGANVLTF.

The sample holds one count of this clone. V usage is TRBV13 and J usage is TRBJ1-2; perhaps TRBD1 as D (6 bases). V was clipped by 4 bases and J by 2 bases, with 26 bases between them. This CDR3 spans 19 amino acids. Germline-derived CDR1 and CDR2 are PRHDT and FYEKMQ (reference sequence). The CDR3 DNA is TGTGCCAGCAGCTACTACGCACCGTATGTACGGGACACAAACTATGGCTACACCTTC. This sequence encodes CASSYYAPYVRDTNYGYTF.

The CDR3: CASSSWPSGYNEQFF. The CDR3, as DNA: TGTGCCAGCAGCTCTTGGCCTAGCGGGTACAATGAGCAGTTCTTC. The rearrangement uses TRBV7-3 and TRBJ2-1, with TRBD2 matching 8 bases. Germline CDR1 is SGHTA and CDR2 is FQGTGA. The CDR3 has 15 residues. V lost 4 bases, J lost 4 bases, and 6 bases stayed unmatched.

The chain joins TRBV4-2 to TRBJ2-3; 8 nucleotides line up with TRBD2. CDR3 length equals 16 residues. Trimming removed 1 base from V and 0 bases from J; junction bases left unmatched: 3. CDR1 and CDR2 from the germline V gene are LGHNA and YNFKEQ. The CDR3 DNA follows: TGTGCCAGCAGCCAAGTGGCTAGCGGGAGCACAGATACGCAGTATTTT. It codes for CASSQVASGSTDTQYF.

The chain has TRBV9 and TRBJ1-1; TRBD1 agrees at 9 bases. The CDR3 spans 16 residues. V gave up 4 bases and J gave up 5 bases; unmatched junction bases: 12. The germline gives CDR1 SGDLS, CDR2 YYNGEE. The CDR3 DNA follows: TGTGCCAGCAGCTCTGGTCCGAAACAGGGGGCAACTGAAGCTTTCTTT. The encoded protein is CASSSGPKQGATEAFF.

The chain couples TRBV29-1 to TRBJ2-1; D might be TRBD2 (5 bases). CDR3 size: 14 residues. Deletions cut 4 bases from V and 4 bases from J, with 14 bases between. Per germline, CDR1 SQVTM and CDR2 ANQGSEA. The DNA of the CDR3 is TGCAGCGTTGCCACGGTCCGGACTTACAATGAGCAGTTCTTC. Amino acid sequence: CSVATVRTYNEQFF.

This chain connects TRBV6-1 to TRBJ2-7, with TRBD1 as a possible D gene (5 bases). This CDR3 is 15 amino acids long. CDR1 is MNHNS, CDR2 SASEGT, per germline. The germline V and J ends were trimmed by 0 bases and 0 bases, with 9 bases remaining between them. CDR3 coding DNA: TGTGCCAGCAGTGAAGCGACTGGGGCCTCCTACGAGCAGTACTTC. Amino acid sequence: CASSEATGASYEQYF.

The rearrangement joins TRBV5-1 to TRBJ1-5, with a possible D match to TRBD1 (6 bases). The CDR3 spans 13 residues. Trimming removed 5 bases from V and 3 bases from J, with 9 bases in between. Germline CDR1 is SGHRS and CDR2 is YFSETQ. The DNA of the CDR3 is TGCGCCAGCAGGCAGGGGAACAATCAGCCCCAGCATTTT. Its translation: CASRQGNNQPQHF.

The chain links TRBV7-9 to TRBJ2-2, with 9 nucleotides matching TRBD1. The CDR3 is 16 amino acids. Looked up from germline, CDR1 is SEHNR and CDR2 is FQNEAQ (reference sequence). Losses at the gene ends were 5 bases for V and 4 bases for J; bases not matched to a gene: 8. The CDR3 DNA is TGTGCCAGCAGCCTCGGGACAGGGAGAGGCACCGGGGAGCTGTTTTTT. It codes for CASSLGTGRGTGELFF.

The genes are TRBV19 and TRBJ2-1; a possible D gene is TRBD1 (5 bases). Trimming left V 4 bases short and J 5 bases short, with 15 bases between. In germline, CDR1 is LNHDA, CDR2 SQIVND (reference sequence). This CDR3 has 15 residues. The CDR3 protein is CASSTRREINNEQFF. The DNA of the CDR3 is TGTGCCAGTAGTACCCGCAGGGAAATCAACAATGAGCAGTTCTTC.

This clone has more than one count but fewer than ten. The chain carries TRBV6-5 and TRBJ2-7; the match to TRBD2 covers 13 bases. Germline CDR1 and CDR2: MNHEY and SVGAGI. V trimming: 7 bases; J trimming: 5 bases; junction bases outside the gene matches: 5. The CDR3 is 14 residues long. Here the CDR3 DNA reads TGTGCCAGCAACAAAGGACTAGCGGGGGACGAGCAGTACGTC. This translates into CASNKGLAGDEQYV.

The chain carries TRBV27 and TRBJ2-7, with D perhaps TRBD1 (5 bases). This CDR3 has 13 amino acids. The germline CDR1 and CDR2 sequences are MNHEY and SMNVEV (reference sequence). The V end was cut by 6 bases, the J end by 2 bases, with 11 bases between. The CDR3 protein is CASRKGPTYEQYF. For the CDR3, the DNA is TGTGCCAGCAGGAAGGGGCCAACCTACGAGCAGTACTTC.

The chain carries TRBV7-9 and TRBJ1-6, with D uncertain. Per the germline V gene, CDR1 is SEHNR and CDR2 is FQNEAQ (reference sequence). The V gene lost 5 bases and the J gene lost 6 bases, with 5 bases spanning the gap. This CDR3 spans 12 amino acids. CDR3 loop: CASSPGNSPLHF. CDR3 sequence (DNA): TGTGCCAGCAGCCCGGGTAATTCACCCCTCCACTTT.